One and the same sample provided the 25 T cell receptor beta chains below, sequenced in a study of CXCR3-negative and CXCR3-positive naive CD8 T cells. UMI-labeled TRB cDNA libraries were prepared by 5' RACE. TCRdb reprocessed the 5' RACE reads and stores each CDR3 protein as one record, lacking DNA. This sample carries approximately 100,000 distinct CDR3 sequences, with 0.85% to 1.4% going to the ten biggest clones. These TCRs are of unknown antigen specificity. Study-wide points: A higher hydrophobicity marked the TRB CDR3s of CXCR3-positive naive cells versus CXCR3-negative naive cells.

The sample consisted of naive CXCR3+ CD8+ T cells from blood. The subset was: CD45RO-CCR7+CD27+CD95- naive CD8+ T cells expressing CXCR3 (TNR3+). The receptors here all came from a human donor in good health. Some clones in this sample may be carry-over from other donors' samples.

This clonotype is labeled medium-sized (0.01 to 0.1%) based on frequency. The chain has TRBV7-8 and TRBJ2-3. The V gene's germline CDR1 is SGHVS and CDR2 FQNEAQ. The CDR3 is made up of 14 amino acids. CDR3 sequence: CASSLVSSTDTQYF.

CDR3 sequence reads: CASSDAGGAVPYEQYF. The V and J genes are TRBV27 and TRBJ2-7; the TCRdb D gene call, TRBD1, has no DNA to confirm it. The CDR3 sequence is 16 residues long. Per the germline V gene, CDR1 is MNHEY and CDR2 is SMNVEV (reference sequence).

The chain carries TRBV4-1 and TRBJ2-1. Germline values: CDR1 MGHRA, CDR2 YSYEKL. The CDR3 totals 12 residues. This chain's CDR3 is CASSDPYNEQFF.

This chain joins TRBV20-1 and TRBJ2-2; TCRdb selects TRBD2, and the lack of DNA leaves this call unchecked. The CDR3 has 16 amino acids. Germline V gene data show CDR1 as DFQATT and CDR2 as SNEGSKA (reference sequence). The CDR3 protein is CSASPAAWNNTGELFF.

The chain carries TRBV18 and TRBJ2-1. The CDR3 contains 20 residues. Looked up from germline, CDR1 is KGHSH and CDR2 is LQKENI. The CDR3 is CASSPPFQKDIRSSYNEQFF.

The chain links TRBV6-5 to TRBJ2-3; TCRdb picks TRBD1, but there is no DNA to check that call. Germline V gene sequence: CDR1 MNHEY, CDR2 SVGAGI. CDR3 length: 17 residues. CDR3 residues: CASSPTGTRGKGDTQYF.

The V call is TRBV7-9, the J call TRBJ2-7; no DNA is available, so the TRBD2 call from TCRdb remains unchecked. CDR1 SEHNR and CDR2 FQNEAQ come from the germline V gene (reference sequence). The CDR3 spans 14 residues. This CDR3 reads CASRSPGLAHEQYF.

The gene calls are TRBV29-1 and TRBJ2-2. The CDR3 extends over 13 amino acids. Per germline, CDR1 SQVTM and CDR2 ANQGSEA. CDR3: CSVEGGTTGELFF.

Here the CDR3 reads CASSADRAHQPQHF. The V gene is TRBV28, the J gene TRBJ1-5; as DNA is missing, the TRBD1 call by TCRdb cannot be tested. This CDR3 comprises 14 residues. Germline loops: CDR1 MDHEN, CDR2 SYDVKM.

The chain couples TRBV3-1 to TRBJ2-3. Per the germline V gene, CDR1 is LGHDT and CDR2 is YNNKEL (reference sequence). The CDR3 has 16 amino acids. The CDR3: CASSAIFGLASDTQYF.

This sequence joins TRBV13 and TRBJ2-2; lacking DNA, the TRBD2 call made by TCRdb goes unchecked. From germline, CDR1 is PRHDT and CDR2 FYEKMQ (reference sequence). This CDR3 comprises 20 residues. This CDR3 is CASSRPPGLAGGRSTGELFF.

The genes are TRBV7-9 and TRBJ2-3. This CDR3 contains 11 residues. Per the germline V gene, CDR1 is SEHNR and CDR2 is FQNEAQ (reference sequence). CDR3 region: CASSSLDTQYF.

The V and J genes are TRBV29-1 and TRBJ2-7. The CDR3 covers 14 residues. Germline CDR1 SQVTM, CDR2 ANQGSEA. The CDR3 is CSVEGRDSSYEQYF.

The CDR3 is CASNMGTGGRTEAFF. This rearrangement joins TRBV19 to TRBJ1-1; no DNA is available, so the TRBD1 call from TCRdb remains unchecked. Germline-derived CDR1 and CDR2 are LNHDA and SQIVND (reference sequence). This CDR3 spans 15 amino acids.

The chain uses TRBV28 and TRBJ2-3; there is no DNA to check the TCRdb D call of TRBD2. The germline V gene encodes CDR1 MDHEN and CDR2 SYDVKM. The CDR3 sequence is 14 residues long. The CDR3 region is CASSTSGGSDTQYF. The full variable domain, rest sourced from reference TRBV28 and TRBJ2-3, is DVKVTQSSRYLVKRTGEKVFLECVQDMDHENMFWYRQDPGLGLRLIYFSYDVKMKEKGDIPEGYSVSREKKERFSLILESASTNQTSMYLCASSTSGGSDTQYFGPGTRLTVL.

The CDR3 loop is CSVEGQGDSYEQYF. The chain uses TRBV29-1 and TRBJ2-7; the TRBD1 assignment by TCRdb is unverifiable without DNA. Germline V gives CDR1 SQVTM, CDR2 ANQGSEA. There are 14 residues in the CDR3.

This sequence joins TRBV7-9 and TRBJ1-2. Per the germline V gene, CDR1 is SEHNR and CDR2 is FQNEAQ (reference sequence). This CDR3 has 14 amino acids. The CDR3 region is CASSLIGRNYGYTF.

The chain employs TRBV7-9 and TRBJ2-5; as DNA is missing, the TRBD1 call by TCRdb cannot be tested. Germline V gene lookup returns CDR1 SEHNR and CDR2 FQNEAQ (reference sequence). CDR3 length: 15 residues. CDR3 sequence: CASSYPGHRQETQYF.

The chain links TRBV7-9 to TRBJ1-2. Per germline, CDR1 SEHNR and CDR2 FQNEAQ (reference sequence). The length of the CDR3 is 14 residues. CDR3 loop: CASSPADGNYGYTF. Looking up the rest from reference TRBV7-9 and TRBJ1-2 gives the full variable domain: DTGVSQNPRHKITKRGQNVTFRCDPISEHNRLYWYRQTLGQGPEFLTYFQNEAQLEKSRLLSDRFSAERPKGSFSTLEIQRTEQGDSAMYLCASSPADGNYGYTFGSGTRLTVV.

This chain joins TRBV29-1 and TRBJ2-1; no DNA is available, so the TRBD1 call from TCRdb remains unchecked. Germline V gives CDR1 SQVTM, CDR2 ANQGSEA. This CDR3 region has 14 residues. The CDR3 is CSVPRDGSYNEQFF.

J is TRBJ1-5 and V is TRBV28. Per germline, CDR1 MDHEN and CDR2 SYDVKM. CDR3 size: 17 residues. CDR3: CASSPQYLVLENQPQHF.

The CDR3 loop is CASSLRTTGTETQYF. The rearrangement joins TRBV19 to TRBJ2-5; TCRdb outputs TRBD1, but without DNA this stays unchecked. Germline CDR1 reads LNHDA; CDR2 reads SQIVND (reference sequence). The CDR3 sequence is 15 residues long.

This rearrangement joins TRBV7-9 to TRBJ2-7; TCRdb reports TRBD2, a call that lacks DNA to check it against. This CDR3 is 15 amino acids long. Germline assignment: CDR1 SEHNR and CDR2 FQNEAQ (reference sequence). CDR3 amino acids: CASLGTSGGYDEQYF.

The chain combines TRBV7-6 with TRBJ2-1; TCRdb designates TRBD2, a call that cannot be tested without DNA. CDR1 is SGHVS, CDR2 FNYEAQ, per germline. The CDR3 runs 15 residues. CDR3 sequence: CASSLLAGPGNEQFF.

The J gene is TRBJ2-2, the V gene TRBV6-2 or TRBV6-3; TCRdb selects TRBD2, and the lack of DNA leaves this call unchecked. CDR3 length equals 12 residues. The germline CDR1 and CDR2 sequences are MNHEY and SVGEGT. CDR3 protein: CAEGRNTGELFF.